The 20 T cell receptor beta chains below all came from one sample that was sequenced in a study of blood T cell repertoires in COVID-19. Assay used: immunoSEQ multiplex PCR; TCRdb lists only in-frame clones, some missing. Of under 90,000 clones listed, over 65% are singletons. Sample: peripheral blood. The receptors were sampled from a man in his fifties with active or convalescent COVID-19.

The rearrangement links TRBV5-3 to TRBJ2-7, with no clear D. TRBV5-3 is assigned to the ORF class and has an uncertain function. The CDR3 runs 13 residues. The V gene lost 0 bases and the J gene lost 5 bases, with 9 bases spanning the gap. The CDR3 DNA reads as TGTGCCAGAAGCTTGGTTGGGCGTCACGAGCAGTACTTC. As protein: CARSLVGRHEQYF.

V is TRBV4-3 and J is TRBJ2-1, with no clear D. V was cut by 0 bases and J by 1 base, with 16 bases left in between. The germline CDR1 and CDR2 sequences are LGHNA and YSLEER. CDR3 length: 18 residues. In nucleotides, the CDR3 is TGCGCCAGCAGCCAAGATCTACTGGGCCAATGGTCCTACAATGAGCAGTTCTTC. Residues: CASSQDLLGQWSYNEQFF.

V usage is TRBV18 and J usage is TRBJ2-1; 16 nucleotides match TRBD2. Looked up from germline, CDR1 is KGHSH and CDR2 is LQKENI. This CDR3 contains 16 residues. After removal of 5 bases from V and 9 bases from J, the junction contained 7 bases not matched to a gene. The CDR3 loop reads CASSSGTSGGAGEQFF. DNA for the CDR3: TGTGCCAGCTCATCCGGGACTAGCGGGGGGGCCGGTGAGCAGTTCTTC.

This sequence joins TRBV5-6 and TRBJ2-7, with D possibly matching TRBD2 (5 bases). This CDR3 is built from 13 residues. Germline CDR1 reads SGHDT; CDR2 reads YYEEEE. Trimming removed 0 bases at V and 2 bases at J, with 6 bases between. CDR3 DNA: TGTGCCAGCAGCTTGGGAGGGACCTACGAGCAGTACTTC. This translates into CASSLGGTYEQYF.

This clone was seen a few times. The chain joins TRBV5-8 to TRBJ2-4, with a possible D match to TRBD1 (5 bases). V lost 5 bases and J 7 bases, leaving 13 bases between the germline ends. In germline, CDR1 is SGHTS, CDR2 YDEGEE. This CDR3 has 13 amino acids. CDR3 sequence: CASRRQGPNIQYF. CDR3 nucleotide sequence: TGTGCCAGCAGAAGGCAGGGCCCCAACATTCAGTACTTC. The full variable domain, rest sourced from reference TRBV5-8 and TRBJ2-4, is EAGVTQSPTHLIKTRGQQATLRCSPISGHTSVYWYQQALGLGLQFLLWYDEGEERNRGNFPPRFSGRQFPNYSSELNVNALELEDSALYLCASRRQGPNIQYFGAGTRLSVL.

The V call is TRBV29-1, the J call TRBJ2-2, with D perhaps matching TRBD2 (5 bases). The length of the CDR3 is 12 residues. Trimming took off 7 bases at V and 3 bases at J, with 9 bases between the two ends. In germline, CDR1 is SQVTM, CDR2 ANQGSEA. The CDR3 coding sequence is TGCAGCGCCGAGGGATACACCGGGGAGCTGTTTTTT. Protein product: CSAEGYTGELFF.

For the CDR3, the DNA is TGTGCCAGCAGCCAAGAAGAGCTGGTTGAGCAGTTCTTC. Protein: CASSQEELVEQFF. V usage is TRBV3-1 (or the pseudogene TRBV3-2) and J usage is TRBJ2-1; D gene ambiguous. CDR1 LGHDT and CDR2 YNNKEL come from the germline V gene (reference sequence). The CDR3 totals 13 residues. V gave up 0 bases and J gave up 9 bases, with 9 bases separating them.

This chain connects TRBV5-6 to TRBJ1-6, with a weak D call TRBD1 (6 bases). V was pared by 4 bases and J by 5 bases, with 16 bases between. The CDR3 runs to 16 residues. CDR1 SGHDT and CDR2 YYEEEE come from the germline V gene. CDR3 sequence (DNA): TGTGCCAGCAGCCCCCTTACAGGGAATCATAATTCACCCCTCCACTTT. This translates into CASSPLTGNHNSPLHF.

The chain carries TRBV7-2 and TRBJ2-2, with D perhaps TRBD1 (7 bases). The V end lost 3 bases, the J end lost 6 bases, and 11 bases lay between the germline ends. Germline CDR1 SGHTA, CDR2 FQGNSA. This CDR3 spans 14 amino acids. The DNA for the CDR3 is TGTGCCAGCAGCTTCGACAGGGAGGCCGGGGAGCTGTTTTTT. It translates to CASSFDREAGELFF.

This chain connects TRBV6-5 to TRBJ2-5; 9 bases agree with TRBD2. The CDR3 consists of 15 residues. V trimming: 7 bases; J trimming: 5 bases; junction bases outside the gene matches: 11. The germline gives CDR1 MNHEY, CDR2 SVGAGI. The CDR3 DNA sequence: TGTGCCAGCATCCCCCGCGGGGGGGCGGCTGAGACCCAGTACTTC. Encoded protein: CASIPRGGAAETQYF.

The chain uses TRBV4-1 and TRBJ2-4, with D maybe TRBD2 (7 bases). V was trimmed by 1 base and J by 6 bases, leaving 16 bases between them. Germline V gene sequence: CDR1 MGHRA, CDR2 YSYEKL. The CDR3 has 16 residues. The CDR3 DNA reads TGCGCCAGCAGCCAAGGCTTCTCGCGGGGGCGAAACATTCAGTACTTC. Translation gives CASSQGFSRGRNIQYF.

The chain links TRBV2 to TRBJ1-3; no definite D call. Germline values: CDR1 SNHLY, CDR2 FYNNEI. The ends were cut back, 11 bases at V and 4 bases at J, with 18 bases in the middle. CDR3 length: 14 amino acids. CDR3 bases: TGTGCCTGGCCCCACTTCCGAGGGGGAAACACCATATATTTT. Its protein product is CAWPHFRGGNTIYF.

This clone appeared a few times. CDR3 coding DNA: TGTGCCAGCAGCCAAGGAGTTAAGCCTGAGGGGACCCAGTACTTC. This sequence encodes CASSQGVKPEGTQYF. The chain carries TRBV3-1 (or the pseudogene TRBV3-2) and TRBJ2-5; D might be TRBD2 (5 bases). The V end was cut by 1 base, the J end by 7 bases, with 16 bases between. Germline V gives CDR1 LGHDT, CDR2 YNNKEL (reference sequence). CDR3 length: 15 amino acids.

CDR3: CASSIADSYGYTF. CDR3 nucleotide sequence: TGTGCCAGTAGTATAGCCGACAGCTATGGCTACACCTTC. The chain has TRBV19 and TRBJ1-2; D possibly corresponds to TRBD1 (5 bases). V was clipped by 1 base and J by 4 bases, with 7 bases between them. The CDR3 is 13 amino acids. Germline V gene sequence: CDR1 LNHDA, CDR2 SQIVND (reference sequence).

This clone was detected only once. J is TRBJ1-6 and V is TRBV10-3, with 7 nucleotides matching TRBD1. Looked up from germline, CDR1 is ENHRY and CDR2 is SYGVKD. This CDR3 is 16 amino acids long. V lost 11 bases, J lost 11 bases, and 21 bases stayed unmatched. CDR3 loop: CAGPLRQGLLQPPLHF. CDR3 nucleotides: TGTGCCGGCCCGTTGAGACAGGGTCTTCTTCAACCACCCCTCCACTTT.

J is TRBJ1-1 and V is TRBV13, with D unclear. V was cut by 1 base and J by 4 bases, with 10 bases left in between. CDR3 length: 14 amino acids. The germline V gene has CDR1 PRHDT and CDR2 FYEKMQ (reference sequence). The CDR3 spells CASSLARPSTEAFF. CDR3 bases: TGTGCCAGCAGCTTAGCGAGGCCCAGCACTGAAGCTTTCTTT. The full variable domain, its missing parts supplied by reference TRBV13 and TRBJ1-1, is AAGVIQSPRHLIKEKRETATLKCYPIPRHDTVYWYQQGPGQDPQFLISFYEKMQSDKGSIPDRFSAQQFSDYHSELNMSSLELGDSALYFCASSLARPSTEAFFGQGTRLTVV.

The CDR3 protein is CASSRIRGSNEQFF. As DNA, the CDR3 is TGTGCCAGCAGCCGCATCCGGGGGAGCAATGAGCAGTTCTTC. The chain recombines TRBV7-3 with TRBJ2-1; TRBD2 is a possible D gene (6 bases). V lost 5 bases, J lost 6 bases, and 14 bases lay in between. Germline CDR1 and CDR2: SGHTA and FQGTGA. The CDR3 has 14 residues. Full variable domain (remainder filled in from reference TRBV7-3 and TRBJ2-1): GAGVSQTPSNKVTEKGKYVELRCDPISGHTALYWYRQSLGQGPEFLIYFQGTGAADDSGLPNDRFFAVRPEGSVSTLKIQRTERGDSAVYLCASSRIRGSNEQFFGPGTRLTVL.

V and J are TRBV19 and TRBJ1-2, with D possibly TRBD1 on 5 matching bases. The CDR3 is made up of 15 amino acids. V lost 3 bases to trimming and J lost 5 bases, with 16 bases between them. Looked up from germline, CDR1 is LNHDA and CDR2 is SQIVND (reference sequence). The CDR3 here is CASSMWAGQDYGYTF. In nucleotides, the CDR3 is TGTGCCAGTAGTATGTGGGCAGGGCAGGATTATGGCTACACCTTC.

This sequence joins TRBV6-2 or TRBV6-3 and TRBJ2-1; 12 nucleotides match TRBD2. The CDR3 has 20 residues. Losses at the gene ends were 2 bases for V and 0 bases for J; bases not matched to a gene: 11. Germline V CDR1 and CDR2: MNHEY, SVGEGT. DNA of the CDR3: TGTGCCAGCAGTTACGTTATGACTAGCGGGGGAACTCGCTCCTACAATGAGCAGTTCTTC. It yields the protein CASSYVMTSGGTRSYNEQFF.

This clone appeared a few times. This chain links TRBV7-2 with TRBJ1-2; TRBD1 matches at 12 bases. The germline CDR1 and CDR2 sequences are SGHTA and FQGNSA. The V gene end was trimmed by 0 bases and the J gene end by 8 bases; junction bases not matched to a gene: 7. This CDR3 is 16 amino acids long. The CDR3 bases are TGTGCCAGCAGCTTAGCCGGGACAGGGGGCCTTTTGGGCTACACCTTC. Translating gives CASSLAGTGGLLGYTF.